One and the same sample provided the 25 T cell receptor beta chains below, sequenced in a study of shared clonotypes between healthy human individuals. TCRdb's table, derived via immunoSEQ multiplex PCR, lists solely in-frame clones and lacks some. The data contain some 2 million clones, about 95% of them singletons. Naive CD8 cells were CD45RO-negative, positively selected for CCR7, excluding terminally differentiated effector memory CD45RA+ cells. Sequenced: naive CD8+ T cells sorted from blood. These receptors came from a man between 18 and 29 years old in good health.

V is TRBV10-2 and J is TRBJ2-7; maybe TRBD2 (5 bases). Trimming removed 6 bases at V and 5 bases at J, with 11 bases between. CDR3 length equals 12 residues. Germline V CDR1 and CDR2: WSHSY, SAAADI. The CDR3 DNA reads TGCGCCAGCAGGGATCTACTAGACGAGCAGTACTTC. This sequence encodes CASRDLLDEQYF.

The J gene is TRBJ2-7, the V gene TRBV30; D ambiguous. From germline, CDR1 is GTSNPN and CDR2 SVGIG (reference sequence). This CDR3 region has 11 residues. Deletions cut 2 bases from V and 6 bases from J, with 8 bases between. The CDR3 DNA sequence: TGTGCCTGGAGTTCGACCGGCGAGCAGTACTTC. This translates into CAWSSTGEQYF.

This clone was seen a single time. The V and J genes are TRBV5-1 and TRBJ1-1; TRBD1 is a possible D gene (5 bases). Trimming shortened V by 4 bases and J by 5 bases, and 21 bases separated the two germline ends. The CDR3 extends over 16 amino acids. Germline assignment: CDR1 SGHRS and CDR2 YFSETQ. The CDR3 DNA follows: TGCGCCAGCAGCCCTACCCCGGGACCCCGTTTGACTGAAGCTTTCTTT. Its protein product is CASSPTPGPRLTEAFF. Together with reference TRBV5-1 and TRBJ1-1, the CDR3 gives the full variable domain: KAGVTQTPRYLIKTRGQQVTLSCSPISGHRSVSWYQQTPGQGLQFLFEYFSETQRNKGNFPGRFSGRQFSNSRSEMNVSTLELGDSALYLCASSPTPGPRLTEAFFGQGTRLTVV.

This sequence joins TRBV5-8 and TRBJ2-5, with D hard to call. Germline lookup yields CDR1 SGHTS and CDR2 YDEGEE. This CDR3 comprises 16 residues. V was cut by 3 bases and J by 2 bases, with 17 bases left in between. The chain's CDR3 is CASSSTRVMLQETQYF. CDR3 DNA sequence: TGTGCCAGCAGCTCTACGCGAGTTATGCTTCAAGAGACCCAGTACTTC. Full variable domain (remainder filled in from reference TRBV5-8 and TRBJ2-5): EAGVTQSPTHLIKTRGQQATLRCSPISGHTSVYWYQQALGLGLQFLLWYDEGEERNRGNFPPRFSGRQFPNYSSELNVNALELEDSALYLCASSSTRVMLQETQYFGPGTRLLVL.

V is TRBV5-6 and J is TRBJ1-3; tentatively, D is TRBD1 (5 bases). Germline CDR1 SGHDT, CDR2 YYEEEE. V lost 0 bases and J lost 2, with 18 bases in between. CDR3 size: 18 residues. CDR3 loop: CASSLGGVAGRTGNTIYF. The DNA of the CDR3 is TGTGCCAGCAGCTTGGGGGGCGTCGCAGGAAGGACTGGAAACACCATATATTTT.

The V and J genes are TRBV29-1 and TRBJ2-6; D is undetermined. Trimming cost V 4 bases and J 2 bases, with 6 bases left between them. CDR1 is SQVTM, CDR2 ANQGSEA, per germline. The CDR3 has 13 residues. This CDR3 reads CSVAQTGANVLTF. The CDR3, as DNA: TGCAGCGTTGCACAAACTGGGGCCAACGTCCTGACTTTC.

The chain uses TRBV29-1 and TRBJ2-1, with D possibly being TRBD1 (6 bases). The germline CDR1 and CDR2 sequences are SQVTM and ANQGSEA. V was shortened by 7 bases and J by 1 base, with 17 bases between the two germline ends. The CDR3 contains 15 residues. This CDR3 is CSAFPGQRSYNEQFF. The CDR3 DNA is TGCAGCGCCTTTCCGGGACAACGGTCCTACAATGAGCAGTTCTTC.

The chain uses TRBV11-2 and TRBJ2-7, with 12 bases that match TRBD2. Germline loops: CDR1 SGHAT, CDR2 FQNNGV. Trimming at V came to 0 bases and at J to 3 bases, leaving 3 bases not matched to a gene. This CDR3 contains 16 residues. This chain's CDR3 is CASSLDMTSGSYEQYF. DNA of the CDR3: TGTGCCAGCAGCTTAGATATGACTAGCGGGAGCTACGAGCAGTACTTC.

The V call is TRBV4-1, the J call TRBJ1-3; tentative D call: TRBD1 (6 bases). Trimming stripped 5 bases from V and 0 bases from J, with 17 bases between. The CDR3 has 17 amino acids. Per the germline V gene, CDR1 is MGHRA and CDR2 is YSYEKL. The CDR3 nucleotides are TGCGCCAGCAGCACCACCGACAGGTTATACTCTGGAAACACCATATATTTT. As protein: CASSTTDRLYSGNTIYF.

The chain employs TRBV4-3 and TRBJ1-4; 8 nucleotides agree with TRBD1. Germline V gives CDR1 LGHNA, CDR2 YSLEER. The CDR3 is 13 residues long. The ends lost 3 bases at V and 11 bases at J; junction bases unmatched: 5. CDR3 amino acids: CASSQETGGKLFF. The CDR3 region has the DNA TGCGCCAGCAGCCAGGAAACAGGGGGGAAACTGTTTTTT.

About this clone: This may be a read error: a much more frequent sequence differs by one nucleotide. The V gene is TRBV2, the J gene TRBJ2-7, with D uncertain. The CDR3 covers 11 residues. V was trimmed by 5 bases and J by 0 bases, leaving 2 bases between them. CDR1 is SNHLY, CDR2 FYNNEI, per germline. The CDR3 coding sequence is TGTGCCAGCAGTTTCTCCTACGAGCAGTACTTC. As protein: CASSFSYEQYF.

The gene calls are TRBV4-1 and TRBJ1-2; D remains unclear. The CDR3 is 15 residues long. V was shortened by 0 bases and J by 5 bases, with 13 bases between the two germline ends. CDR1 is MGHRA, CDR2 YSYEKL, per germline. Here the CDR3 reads CASSQDHWMGYGYTF. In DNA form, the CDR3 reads TGCGCCAGCAGCCAAGATCACTGGATGGGATATGGCTACACCTTC.

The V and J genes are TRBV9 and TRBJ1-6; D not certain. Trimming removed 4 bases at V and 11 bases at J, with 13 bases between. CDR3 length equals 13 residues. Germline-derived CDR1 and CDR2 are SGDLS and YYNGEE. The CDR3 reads CASSSDGPPPLHF. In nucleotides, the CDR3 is TGTGCCAGCAGCTCCGACGGGCCGCCACCCCTCCACTTT. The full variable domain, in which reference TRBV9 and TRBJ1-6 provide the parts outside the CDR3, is DSGVTQTPKHLITATGQRVTLRCSPRSGDLSVYWYQQSLDQGLQFLIQYYNGEERAKGNILERFSAQQFPDLHSELNLSSLELGDSALYFCASSSDGPPPLHFGNGTRLTVT.

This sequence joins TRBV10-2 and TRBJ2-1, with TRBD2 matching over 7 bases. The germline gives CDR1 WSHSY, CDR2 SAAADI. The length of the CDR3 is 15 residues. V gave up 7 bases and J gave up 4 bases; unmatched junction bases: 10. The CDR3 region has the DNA TGCGCCAGCATTCCAGGTCTAGCGGAGTACAATGAGCAGTTCTTC. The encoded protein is CASIPGLAEYNEQFF.

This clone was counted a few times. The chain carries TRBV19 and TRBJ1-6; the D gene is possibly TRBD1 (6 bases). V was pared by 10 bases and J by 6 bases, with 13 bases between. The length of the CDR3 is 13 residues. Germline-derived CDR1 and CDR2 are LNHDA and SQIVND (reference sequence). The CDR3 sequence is CATTQGRNSPLHF. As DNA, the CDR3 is TGTGCCACTACTCAGGGGCGTAATTCACCCCTCCACTTT.

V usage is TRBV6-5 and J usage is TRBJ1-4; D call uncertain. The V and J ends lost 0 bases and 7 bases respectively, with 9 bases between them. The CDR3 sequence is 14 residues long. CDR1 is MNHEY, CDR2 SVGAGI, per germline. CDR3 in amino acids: CASSYSGESEKLFF. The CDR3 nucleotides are TGTGCCAGCAGTTACTCCGGAGAGTCTGAAAAACTGTTTTTT.

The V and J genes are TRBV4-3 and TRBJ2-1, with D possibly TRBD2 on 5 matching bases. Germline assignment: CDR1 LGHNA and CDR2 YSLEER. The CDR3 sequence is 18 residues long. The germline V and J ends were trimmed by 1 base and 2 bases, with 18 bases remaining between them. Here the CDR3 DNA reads TGCGCCAGCAGCCAAGGCCCCTTTGGAGCGACTACCTACAATGAGCAGTTCTTC. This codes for CASSQGPFGATTYNEQFF.

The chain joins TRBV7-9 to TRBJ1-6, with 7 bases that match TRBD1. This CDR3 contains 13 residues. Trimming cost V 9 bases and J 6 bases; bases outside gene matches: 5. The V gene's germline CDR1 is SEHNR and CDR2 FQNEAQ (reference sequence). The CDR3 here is CASRGLGNSPLHF. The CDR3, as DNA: TGTGCCAGTAGGGGGCTCGGTAATTCACCCCTCCACTTT.

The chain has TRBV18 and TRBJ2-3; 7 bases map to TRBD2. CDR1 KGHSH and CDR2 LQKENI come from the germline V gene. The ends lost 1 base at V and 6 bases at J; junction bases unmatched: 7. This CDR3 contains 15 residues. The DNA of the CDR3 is TGTGCCAGCTCACCACTGAGGACTAGTGAGGATACGCAGTATTTT. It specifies CASSPLRTSEDTQYF.

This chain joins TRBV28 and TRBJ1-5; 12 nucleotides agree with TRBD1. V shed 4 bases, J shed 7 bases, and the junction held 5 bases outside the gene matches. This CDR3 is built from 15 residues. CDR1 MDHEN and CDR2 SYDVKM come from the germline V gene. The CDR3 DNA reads TGTGCCAGCAGTTCCGGGACAGGGGGCCCACAGCCCCAGCATTTT. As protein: CASSSGTGGPQPQHF.

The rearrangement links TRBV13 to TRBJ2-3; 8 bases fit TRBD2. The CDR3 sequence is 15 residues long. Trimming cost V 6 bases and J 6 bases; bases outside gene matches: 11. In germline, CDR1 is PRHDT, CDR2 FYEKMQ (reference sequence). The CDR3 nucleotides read TGTGCCAGCAGTCCGGCGCGACTAGCGTCGGATACGCAGTATTTT. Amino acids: CASSPARLASDTQYF.

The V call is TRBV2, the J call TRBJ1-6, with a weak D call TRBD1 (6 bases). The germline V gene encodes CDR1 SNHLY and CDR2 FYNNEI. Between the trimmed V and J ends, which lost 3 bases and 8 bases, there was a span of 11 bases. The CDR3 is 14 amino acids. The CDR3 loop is CASSDQGGDSPLHF. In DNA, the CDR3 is TGTGCCAGCAGTGATCAAGGGGGGGATTCACCCCTCCACTTT.

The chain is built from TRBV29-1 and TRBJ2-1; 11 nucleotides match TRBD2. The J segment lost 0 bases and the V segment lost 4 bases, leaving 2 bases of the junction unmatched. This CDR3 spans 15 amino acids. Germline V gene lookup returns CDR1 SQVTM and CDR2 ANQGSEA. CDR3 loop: CSVGLAGGSYNEQFF. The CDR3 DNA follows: TGCAGCGTTGGGCTAGCGGGAGGCTCCTACAATGAGCAGTTCTTC.

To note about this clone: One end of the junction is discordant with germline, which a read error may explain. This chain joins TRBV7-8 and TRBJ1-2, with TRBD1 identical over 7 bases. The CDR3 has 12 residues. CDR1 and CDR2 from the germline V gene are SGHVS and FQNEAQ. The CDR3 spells CASSLAEDRSGF. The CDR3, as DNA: TGTGCCAGCAGCTTAGCCGAGGACAGGTCGGGCTTC.

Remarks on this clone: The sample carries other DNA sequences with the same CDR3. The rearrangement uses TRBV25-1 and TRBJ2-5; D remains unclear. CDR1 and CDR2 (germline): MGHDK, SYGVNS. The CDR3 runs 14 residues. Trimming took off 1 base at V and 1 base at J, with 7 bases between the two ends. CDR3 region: CASSELGLQETQYF. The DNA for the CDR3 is TGTGCCAGCAGTGAATTAGGGCTCCAAGAGACCCAGTACTTC.